This record covers a single TCR beta chain. The antigen is not known. The data were produced by immunoSEQ multiplex PCR, yet TCRdb's version contains in-frame clones alone and is incomplete. The sample carries some 2.1 million clones, 85% to 95% recorded once. The data derive from a study of shared clonotypes between healthy human individuals. The germline gives CDR1 LNHDA, CDR2 SQIVND (reference sequence). The CDR3 is 17 residues long. Trimming removed 6 bases from V and 4 bases from J, with 22 bases in between. Study observations and caveats: Of the naive CD4 clonotypes, around 4.9% were shared across several donors.

Researchers partitioned CD4+ cells into CD45RA+ naive and CD45RA-negative memory subsets. This TCR was recovered from a man younger than 35 in good health. Specimen: naive CD4+ T cells sorted from blood. This sample's subset: CD45RA+ positively selected. This rearrangement joins TRBV19 to TRBJ2-1, with D perhaps matching TRBD2 (5 bases). CDR3 sequence reads: CASSHLGGGGFYNEQFF. In nucleotides, the CDR3 is TGTGCCAGTAGCCATCTAGGCGGAGGCGGATTTTACAATGAGCAGTTCTTC.